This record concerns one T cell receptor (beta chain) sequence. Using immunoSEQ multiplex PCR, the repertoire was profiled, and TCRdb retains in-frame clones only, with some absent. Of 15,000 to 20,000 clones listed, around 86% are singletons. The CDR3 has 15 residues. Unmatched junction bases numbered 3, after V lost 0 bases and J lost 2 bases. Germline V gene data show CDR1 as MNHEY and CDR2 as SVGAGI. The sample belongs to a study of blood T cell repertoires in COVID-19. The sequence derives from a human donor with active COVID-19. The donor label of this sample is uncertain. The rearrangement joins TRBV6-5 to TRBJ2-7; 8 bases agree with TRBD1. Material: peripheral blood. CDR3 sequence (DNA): TGTGCCAGCAGTTACTCGACAGGGGCCCCCTACGAGCAGTACTTC. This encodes CASSYSTGAPYEQYF.